The rows below give T cell receptor beta chains drawn from one sample of a study of blood T cell repertoires in COVID-19. Profiling relied on immunoSEQ multiplex PCR, and the TCRdb table lists in-frame clones only, not all of them. The table lists approximately 250,000 clones, 80% to 90% of them singletons. Sequencing used peripheral blood. These receptors all come from a middle-aged man with acute or convalescent COVID-19. CDR3s leave out the opening cysteine and the closing phenylalanine or tryptophan. The order of the fields is D gene, J gene, V gene, CDR3 protein. D genes are given only for firm matches.

- TRBJ1-2 TRBV7-9 ASNFRQESCT
TRBD1 TRBJ1-1 TRBV3-1/TRBV3-2 ASSQDDRAAF
- TRBJ2-2 TRBV7-9 ASSSTGIAGELF
TRBD1 TRBJ1-1 TRBV7-9 ASSSTGAEAF
TRBD1 TRBJ1-1 TRBV9 ASSSDRAGGTEAF
- TRBJ1-4 TRBV2 ASSESRTNEKLF
- TRBJ2-1 TRBV7-9 ASSRFSTRNNEQF
TRBD1 TRBJ1-2 TRBV3-1/TRBV3-2 ASSQVGTGDGYT
- TRBJ1-6 TRBV11-2 ASSYVAGNSPLH
- TRBJ1-2 TRBV7-2 ASSPGTLYGYT
- TRBJ2-2 TRBV6-5 ASGAGLNTGELF
- TRBJ2-7 TRBV13 ASSLGLYRMGYEQY
TRBD1 TRBJ1-2 TRBV7-2 ASSLGVGTGGEVQYGYT
- TRBJ2-2 TRBV6-6 ASSYDTRWVTGELF
- TRBJ1-3 TRBV18 ASSPRGSAAGNTIY
TRBD2 TRBJ2-1 TRBV9 ASSPYSGGYNEQF
TRBD1 TRBJ1-6 TRBV6-2/TRBV6-3 ASSRSWTGANSPLH
TRBD1 TRBJ1-1 TRBV14 ASSVGTGGATEAF
- TRBJ1-5 TRBV2 ASAGTDQPQH
- TRBJ2-2 TRBV7-2 ASRKRTATGELF
- TRBJ2-1 TRBV9 ASSATWTAYNEQF
- TRBJ2-7 TRBV6-1 ASSEAVREQY
- TRBJ2-1 TRBV7-2 ASSLPGSPYNEQF
- TRBJ1-3 TRBV18 ASSPSQGRRDTIY
- TRBJ2-4 TRBV30 AWSVGGFGKNIQY
- TRBJ1-1 TRBV4-3 ASSQDRGAGTEAF
- TRBJ1-3 TRBV9 ASSPQAGPPSSGNTIY
- TRBJ1-2 TRBV9 ASSVEPRVSGYT
- TRBJ1-2 TRBV3-1/TRBV3-2 ASSERERGYT
- TRBJ1-1 TRBV27 ASSLSTGYKGEAF
- TRBJ1-4 TRBV6-6 ASSYRQEAGEKLF
TRBD2 TRBJ2-7 TRBV2 ARTPLADFYEQY
TRBD1 TRBJ2-1 TRBV28 ASSESPGQGWHEQF
- TRBJ1-1 TRBV6-5 ASGRGLNTEAF
- TRBJ1-5 TRBV5-6 ASSSGADPIQPQH
- TRBJ2-2 TRBV6-2/TRBV6-3 ASSRQTNTGELF